These 26 T cell receptor beta chains originate from one sample sequenced in a study of vaccination effects on CD4 cells after COVID-19. The antigens these receptors bind are not known. ViraFEST expansion of antigen-specific CD4+ T cells with viral peptide pools preceded sequencing. At the end of about 9 days of culture, CD4+ T cells were isolated. Participants completed two doses of the BNT162b2 or mRNA-1273 vaccine. The data were produced by immunoSEQ multiplex PCR, yet TCRdb's version contains in-frame clones alone and is incomplete. The top ten clones hold 0.85% to 1.3% of a sample with under 85,000 clones, over 75% of them seen once. The starting material was CD4+ T cells from PBMCs cultured with HCoV-OC43 spike peptides, obtained after COVID-19 vaccination. Specified subset: HCoV-OC43 spike overlapping peptide pool stimulation. The receptors originated from a human donor who received a COVID-19 vaccine.

The genes are TRBV2 and TRBJ1-4, with 8 bases fitting TRBD1. The germline CDR1 and CDR2 sequences are SNHLY and FYNNEI. The V segment lost 11 bases and the J segment 5 bases; nucleotides outside the gene matches: 7. The CDR3 is 13 residues long. The CDR3, as DNA: TGTGCCTATTCAGGGGGCGAAAATGAAAAACTGTTTTTT. The encoded protein is CAYSGGENEKLFF.

The rearrangement uses TRBV2 and TRBJ2-3; TRBD2 aligns across 14 bases. There are 19 residues in the CDR3. The ends lost 1 base at V and 1 base at J; junction bases unmatched: 7. In germline, CDR1 is SNHLY, CDR2 FYNNEI. In DNA form, the CDR3 reads TGTGCCAGCAGTGAAGGACTAGCGGGGGGGCTAGGGGGCACAGATACGCAGTATTTT. This encodes CASSEGLAGGLGGTDTQYF. Using reference TRBV2 and TRBJ2-3 for the parts outside the CDR3, the full variable domain is EPEVTQTPSHQVTQMGQEVILRCVPISNHLYFYWYRQILGQKVEFLVSFYNNEISEKSEIFDDQFSVERPDGSNFTLKIRSTKLEDSAMYFCASSEGLAGGLGGTDTQYFGPGTRLTVL.

V usage is TRBV2 and J usage is TRBJ2-1; tentatively, D is TRBD1 (6 bases). The V end lost 0 bases, the J end lost 7 bases, and 10 bases lay between the germline ends. Germline CDR1 is SNHLY and CDR2 is FYNNEI. The CDR3 consists of 14 residues. The chain's CDR3 is CASSEASGDNEQFF. DNA for the CDR3: TGTGCCAGCAGTGAAGCCTCAGGGGATAATGAGCAGTTCTTC.

This chain uses TRBV6-6 with TRBJ1-2; D remains unclear. Germline V gene lookup returns CDR1 MNHNY and CDR2 SVGAGI (reference sequence). V lost 1 base and J lost 0, with 9 bases in between. The CDR3 is 15 amino acids. Here the CDR3 reads CASSYLSGTNYGYTF. In DNA form, the CDR3 reads TGTGCCAGCAGTTACTTGTCGGGGACTAACTATGGCTACACCTTC.

Only a few counts were recorded for this clone. The chain recombines TRBV5-1 with TRBJ2-1, with unresolved D. There are 13 residues in the CDR3. With 4 bases removed from V and 7 bases from J, the gap between germline ends came to 12 bases. Germline-derived CDR1 and CDR2 are SGHRS and YFSETQ. The CDR3 sequence: CASSVGTENEQFF. For the CDR3, the DNA is TGCGCCAGCAGCGTTGGTACGGAGAATGAGCAGTTCTTC.

V usage is TRBV6-1 and J usage is TRBJ1-2, with TRBD1 matching over 7 bases. Trimming removed 3 bases from V and 8 bases from J; junction bases left unmatched: 12. The CDR3 extends over 15 amino acids. Germline CDR1 MNHNS, CDR2 SASEGT. As DNA, the CDR3 is TGTGCCAGCAGTGACCCCCCCAGGGGGACGGGCGGCTACACCTTC. Translated: CASSDPPRGTGGYTF.

The rearrangement joins TRBV5-4 to TRBJ2-5, with D perhaps TRBD1 (5 bases). The CDR3 is made up of 14 amino acids. V gave up 1 base and J gave up 4 bases, with 11 bases separating them. The germline V gene encodes CDR1 SGHNT and CDR2 YYREEE (reference sequence). CDR3 coding DNA: TGTGCCAGCAGCTTGATCGGTCAGGGAGAGACCCAGTACTTC. Translated: CASSLIGQGETQYF. Full variable domain (outside the CDR3, taken from reference TRBV5-4 and TRBJ2-5): ETGVTQSPTHLIKTRGQQVTLRCSSQSGHNTVSWYQQALGQGPQFIFQYYREEENGRGNFPPRFSGLQFPNYSSELNVNALELDDSALYLCASSLIGQGETQYFGPGTRLLVL.

The gene calls are TRBV7-9 and TRBJ1-1; D unclear. The length of the CDR3 is 12 residues. Looked up from germline, CDR1 is SEHNR and CDR2 is FQNEAQ (reference sequence). The V end lost 1 base, the J end lost 7 bases, and 7 bases lay between the germline ends. The CDR3 is CASSLVALEAFF. Written as DNA, the CDR3 is TGTGCCAGCAGCTTAGTGGCACTTGAAGCTTTCTTT.

The chain uses TRBV4-1 and TRBJ2-5, with 9 positions matching TRBD1. The CDR3 is 19 residues long. Looked up from germline, CDR1 is MGHRA and CDR2 is YSYEKL. Germline trimming cut 0 bases from V and 5 bases from J; bases unmatched to any gene: 16. CDR3 DNA: TGCGCCAGCAGCCAAGAGTATTCCGCTGGGACAGGGCATAGGGAGACCCAGTACTTC. This sequence encodes CASSQEYSAGTGHRETQYF.

The chain links TRBV5-1 to TRBJ1-1; D is unclear. Germline V gene lookup returns CDR1 SGHRS and CDR2 YFSETQ. V lost 3 bases and J lost 1, with 10 bases in between. The CDR3 sequence is 14 residues long. This CDR3 reads CASSSFGRNTEAFF. In DNA form, the CDR3 reads TGCGCCAGCAGCTCCTTCGGGAGGAACACTGAAGCTTTCTTT.

This chain joins TRBV7-2 and TRBJ2-1; D remains unclear. CDR1 SGHTA and CDR2 FQGNSA come from the germline V gene. This CDR3 has 13 residues. Trimming stripped 4 bases from V and 7 bases from J, with 11 bases between. DNA for the CDR3: TGTGCCAGCAGCTCTTCGACTTTGAATGAGCAGTTCTTC. It yields the protein CASSSSTLNEQFF.

This clone was observed a handful of times. V usage is TRBV7-2 and J usage is TRBJ2-3, with 9 bases aligning to TRBD2. Per germline, CDR1 SGHTA and CDR2 FQGNSA. The CDR3 contains 15 residues. Trimming cost V 3 bases and J 2 bases; bases outside gene matches: 3. CDR3 nucleotide sequence: TGTGCCAGCAGCTTTGCGGGGGGGCACACAGATACGCAGTATTTT. Its translation is CASSFAGGHTDTQYF.

This clone was observed once. V gene TRBV5-6 combines with J gene TRBJ2-4; D is unclear. Between the trimmed V and J ends, which lost 4 bases and 0 bases, there was a span of 5 bases. The CDR3 totals 13 residues. CDR1 is SGHDT and CDR2 is YYEEEE in the germline V gene. DNA for the CDR3: TGTGCCAGCAGCGGGCTAGCCAAAAACATTCAGTACTTC. As protein: CASSGLAKNIQYF.

This clone was seen only a few times. The chain carries TRBV30 and TRBJ1-1; tentative D call: TRBD1 (5 bases). V was shortened by 2 bases and J by 4 bases, with 20 bases between the two germline ends. Germline CDR1 GTSNPN, CDR2 SVGIG (reference sequence). This CDR3 spans 16 amino acids. The chain's CDR3 is CAWSPWTTLGSTEAFF. DNA of the CDR3: TGTGCCTGGAGTCCCTGGACAACCCTCGGCTCCACTGAAGCTTTCTTT.

The V call is TRBV18, the J call TRBJ1-2; 8 bases map to TRBD1. Germline lookup yields CDR1 KGHSH and CDR2 LQKENI. V trimming: 3 bases; J trimming: 3 bases; junction bases outside the gene matches: 12. This CDR3 spans 17 amino acids. This CDR3 reads CASSPSSPGTGYYGYTF. The CDR3 nucleotides read TGTGCCAGCTCACCCTCATCGCCCGGGACAGGATACTATGGCTACACCTTC.

The rearrangement uses TRBV18 and TRBJ1-4, with TRBD1 identical over 7 bases. J was trimmed by 0 bases and V by 4 bases; bases with no gene match: 5. The CDR3 has 16 residues. CDR1 KGHSH and CDR2 LQKENI come from the germline V gene. The CDR3 loop is CASSLRTGATNEKLFF. For the CDR3, the DNA is TGTGCCAGCTCACTACGGACAGGCGCAACTAATGAAAAACTGTTTTTT.

The rearrangement links TRBV7-2 to TRBJ1-5; no clear D. Germline assignment: CDR1 SGHTA and CDR2 FQGNSA. Trimming left V 3 bases short and J 4 bases short, with 7 bases between. The CDR3 runs to 13 residues. The CDR3 loop is CASSFTGNQPQHF. CDR3 sequence (DNA): TGTGCCAGCAGCTTCACGGGGAATCAGCCCCAGCATTTT.

In this sample, this clone turned up a few times. This chain connects TRBV2 to TRBJ2-1; 7 nucleotides align to TRBD1. Trimming removed 5 bases from V and 7 bases from J; junction bases left unmatched: 11. The CDR3 sequence is 15 residues long. Germline V gene data show CDR1 as SNHLY and CDR2 as FYNNEI. CDR3 in amino acids: CASSYPRGSGNEQFF. In DNA form, the CDR3 reads TGTGCCAGCAGTTACCCCAGGGGGTCGGGGAATGAGCAGTTCTTC.

This clone was seen more than once but under ten times. This chain joins TRBV14 and TRBJ1-1; D call uncertain. V shed 2 bases and J shed 1 base, with 11 bases lying between them. CDR3 length: 15 amino acids. CDR1 SGHDN and CDR2 FVKESK come from the germline V gene. CDR3 bases: TGTGCCAGCAGCCAACATAACGGACCGAACACTGAAGCTTTCTTT. Protein product: CASSQHNGPNTEAFF.

This clone was recorded a few times. The chain has TRBV7-9 and TRBJ1-1; 10 positions match TRBD1. The ends lost 3 bases at V and 5 bases at J; junction bases unmatched: 9. The CDR3 totals 16 residues. CDR1 is SEHNR, CDR2 FQNEAQ, per germline (reference sequence). In DNA, the CDR3 is TGTGCCAGCAGCTTCGGAGGGGACAGGGGAAAAACTGAAGCTTTCTTT. Encoded protein: CASSFGGDRGKTEAFF.

This rearrangement joins TRBV12-3 or TRBV12-4 to TRBJ1-1; a weak D match, TRBD1 (6 bases). With 3 bases removed from V and 3 bases from J, the gap between germline ends came to 8 bases. This CDR3 spans 13 amino acids. The CDR3 spells CASSFHRDTEAFF. The CDR3 DNA sequence: TGTGCCAGCAGTTTTCACAGGGACACTGAAGCTTTCTTT.

V and J are TRBV5-1 and TRBJ2-3; D is undetermined. Germline lookup yields CDR1 SGHRS and CDR2 YFSETQ. V lost 0 bases to trimming and J lost 5 bases, with 10 bases between them. The CDR3 runs 14 residues. The CDR3 nucleotides read TGCGCCAGCAGCTTGGGGGTTGCCAGAGATACGCAGTATTTT. Amino acids: CASSLGVARDTQYF.

The chain carries TRBV9 and TRBJ1-2, with TRBD1 matching 8 bases. Germline V gives CDR1 SGDLS, CDR2 YYNGEE. This CDR3 has 14 residues. After removal of 0 bases from V and 4 bases from J, the junction contained 2 bases not matched to a gene. The CDR3 sequence is CASSVEDRGYGYTF. The CDR3 coding sequence is TGTGCCAGCAGCGTAGAAGACAGGGGCTATGGCTACACCTTC.

This clone was found a few times. The chain links TRBV7-9 to TRBJ2-7; D is tentatively TRBD1 or TRBD2 (5 bases each). This CDR3 has 14 residues. Germline CDR1 SEHNR, CDR2 FQNEAQ (reference sequence). Trimming cost V 1 base and J 6 bases, with 13 bases left between them. DNA of the CDR3: TGTGCCAGCAGCTTAGAAGTGGGGACGGGCGAGCAGTACGTC. This codes for CASSLEVGTGEQYV.

The CDR3 protein is CASKTPNAEQYV. For the CDR3, the DNA is TGTGCCAGCAAGACCCCGAACGCCGAGCAGTACGTC. The chain links TRBV2 to TRBJ2-7; D unclear. V dropped 7 bases and J dropped 6 bases, with 13 bases sitting between them. CDR1 is SNHLY, CDR2 FYNNEI, per germline. CDR3 size: 12 residues.

The chain employs TRBV5-6 and TRBJ2-5, with D unclear. The CDR3 totals 12 residues. Trimming removed 0 bases from V and 7 bases from J, with 7 bases in between. The germline gives CDR1 SGHDT, CDR2 YYEEEE. The CDR3, as DNA: TGTGCCAGCAGCTTGGGGTCTGGGACCCAGTACTTC. Translating gives CASSLGSGTQYF. The complete variable domain, with remaining parts taken from reference TRBV5-6 and TRBJ2-5, reads DAGVTQSPTHLIKTRGQQVTLRCSPKSGHDTVSWYQQALGQGPQFIFQYYEEEERQRGNFPDRFSGHQFPNYSSELNVNALLLGDSALYLCASSLGSGTQYFGPGTRLLVL.